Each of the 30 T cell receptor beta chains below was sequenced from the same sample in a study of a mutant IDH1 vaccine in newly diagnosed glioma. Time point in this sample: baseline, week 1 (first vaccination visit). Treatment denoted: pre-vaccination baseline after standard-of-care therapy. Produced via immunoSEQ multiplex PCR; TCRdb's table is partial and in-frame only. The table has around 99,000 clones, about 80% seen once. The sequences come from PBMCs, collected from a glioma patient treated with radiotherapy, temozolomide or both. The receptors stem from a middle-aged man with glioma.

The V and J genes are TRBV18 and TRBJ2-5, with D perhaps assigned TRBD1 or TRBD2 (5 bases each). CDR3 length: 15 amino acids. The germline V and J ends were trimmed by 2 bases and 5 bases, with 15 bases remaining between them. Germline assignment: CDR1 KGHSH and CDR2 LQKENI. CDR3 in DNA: TGTGCCAGCTCACCAAGTAGGACCGGGGCGGAGACCCAGTACTTC. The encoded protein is CASSPSRTGAETQYF.

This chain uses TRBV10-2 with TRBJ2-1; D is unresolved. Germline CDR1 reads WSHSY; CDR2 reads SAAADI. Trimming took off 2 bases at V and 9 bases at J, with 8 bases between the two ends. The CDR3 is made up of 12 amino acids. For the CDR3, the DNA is TGCGCCAGCAGTGAGGGGTGGAGTGAGCAGTTCTTC. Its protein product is CASSEGWSEQFF.

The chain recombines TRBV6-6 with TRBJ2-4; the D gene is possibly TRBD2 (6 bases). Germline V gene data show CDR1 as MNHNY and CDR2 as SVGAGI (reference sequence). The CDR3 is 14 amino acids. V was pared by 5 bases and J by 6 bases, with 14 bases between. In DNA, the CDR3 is TGTGCCAGCAGTACACGCGGGACGAGAAACATTCAGTACTTC. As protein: CASSTRGTRNIQYF.

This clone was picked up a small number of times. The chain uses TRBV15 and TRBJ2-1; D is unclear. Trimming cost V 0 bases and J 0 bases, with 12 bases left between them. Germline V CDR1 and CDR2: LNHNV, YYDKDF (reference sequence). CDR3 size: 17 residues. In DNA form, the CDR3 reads TGTGCCACCAGCAGAGATGTCGCGGTGAGCTCCTACAATGAGCAGTTCTTC. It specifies CATSRDVAVSSYNEQFF. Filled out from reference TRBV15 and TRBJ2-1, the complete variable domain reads DAMVIQNPRYQVTQFGKPVTLSCSQTLNHNVMYWYQQKSSQAPKLLFHYYDKDFNNEADTPDNFQSRRPNTSFCFLDIRSPGLGDTAMYLCATSRDVAVSSYNEQFFGPGTRLTVL.

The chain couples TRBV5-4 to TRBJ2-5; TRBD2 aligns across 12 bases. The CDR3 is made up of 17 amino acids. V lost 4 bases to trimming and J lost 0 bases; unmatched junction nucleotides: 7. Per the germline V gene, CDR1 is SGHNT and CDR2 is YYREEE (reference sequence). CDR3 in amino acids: CASSPGTSGRNQETQYF. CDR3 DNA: TGTGCCAGCAGCCCCGGGACTAGCGGGCGAAACCAAGAGACCCAGTACTTC.

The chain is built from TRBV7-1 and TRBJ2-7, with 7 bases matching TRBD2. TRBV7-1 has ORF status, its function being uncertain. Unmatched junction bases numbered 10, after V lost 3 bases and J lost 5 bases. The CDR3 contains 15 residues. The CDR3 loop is CASSSDPTSSHEQYF. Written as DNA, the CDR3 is TGTGCCAGCAGCTCCGATCCGACTAGCAGCCACGAGCAGTACTTC.

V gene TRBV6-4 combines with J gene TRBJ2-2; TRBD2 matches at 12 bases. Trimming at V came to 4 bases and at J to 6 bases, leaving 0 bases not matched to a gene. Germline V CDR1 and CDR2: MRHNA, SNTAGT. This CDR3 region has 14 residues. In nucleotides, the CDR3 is TGTGCCAGCAGTGGACTAGCGGGGGCCGGGGAGCTGTTTTTT. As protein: CASSGLAGAGELFF.

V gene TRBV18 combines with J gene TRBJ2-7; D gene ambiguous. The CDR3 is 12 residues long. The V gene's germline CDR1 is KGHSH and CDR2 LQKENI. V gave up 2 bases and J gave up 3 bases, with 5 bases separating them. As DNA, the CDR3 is TGTGCCAGCTCACCAGGTCTCTACGAGCAGTACTTC. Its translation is CASSPGLYEQYF. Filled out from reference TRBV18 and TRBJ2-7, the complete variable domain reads NAGVMQNPRHLVRRRGQEARLRCSPMKGHSHVYWYRQLPEEGLKFMVYLQKENIIDESGMPKERFSAEFPKEGPSILRIQQVVRGDSAAYFCASSPGLYEQYFGPGTRLTVT.

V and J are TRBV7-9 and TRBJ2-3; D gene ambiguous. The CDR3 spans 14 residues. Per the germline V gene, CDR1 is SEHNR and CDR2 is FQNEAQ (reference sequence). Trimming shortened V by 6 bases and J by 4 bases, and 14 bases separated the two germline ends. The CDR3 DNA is TGTGCCAGCAGTCGCAGCTTTGGCGCAGATACGCAGTATTTT. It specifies CASSRSFGADTQYF.

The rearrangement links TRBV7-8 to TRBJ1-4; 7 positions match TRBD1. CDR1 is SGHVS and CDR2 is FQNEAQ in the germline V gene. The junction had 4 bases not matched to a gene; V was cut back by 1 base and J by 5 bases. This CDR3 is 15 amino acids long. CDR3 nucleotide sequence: TGTGCCAGCAGCTTAGACAGGGGTTGGAATGAAAAACTGTTTTTT. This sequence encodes CASSLDRGWNEKLFF.

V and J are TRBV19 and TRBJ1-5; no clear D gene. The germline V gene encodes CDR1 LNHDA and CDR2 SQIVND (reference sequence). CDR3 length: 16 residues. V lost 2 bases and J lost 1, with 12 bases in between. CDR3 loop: CASSITRTVSNQPQHF. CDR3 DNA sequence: TGTGCCAGTAGTATAACCCGGACGGTGAGCAATCAGCCCCAGCATTTT.

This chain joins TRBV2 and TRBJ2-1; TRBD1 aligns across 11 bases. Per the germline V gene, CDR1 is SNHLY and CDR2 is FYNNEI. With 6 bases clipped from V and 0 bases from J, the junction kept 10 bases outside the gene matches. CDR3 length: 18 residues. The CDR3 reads CASSSGQGVPSSYNEQFF. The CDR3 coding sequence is TGTGCCAGCAGCTCGGGACAGGGGGTCCCGAGCTCCTACAATGAGCAGTTCTTC.

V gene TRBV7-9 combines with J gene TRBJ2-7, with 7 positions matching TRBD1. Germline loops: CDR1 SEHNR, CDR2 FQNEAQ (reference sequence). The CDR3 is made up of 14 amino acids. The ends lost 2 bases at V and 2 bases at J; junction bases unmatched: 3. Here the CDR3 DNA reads TGTGCCAGCAGCTTAAGGGACAGTCCCTACGAGCAGTACTTC. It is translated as CASSLRDSPYEQYF.

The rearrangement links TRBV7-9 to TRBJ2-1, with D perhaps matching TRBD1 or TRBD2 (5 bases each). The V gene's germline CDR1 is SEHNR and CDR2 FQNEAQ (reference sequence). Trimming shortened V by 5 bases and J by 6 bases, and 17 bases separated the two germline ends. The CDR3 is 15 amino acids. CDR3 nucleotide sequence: TGTGCCAGCAGCCCCGAGGGGCCAGGTTTCAATGAGCAGTTCTTC. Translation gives CASSPEGPGFNEQFF.

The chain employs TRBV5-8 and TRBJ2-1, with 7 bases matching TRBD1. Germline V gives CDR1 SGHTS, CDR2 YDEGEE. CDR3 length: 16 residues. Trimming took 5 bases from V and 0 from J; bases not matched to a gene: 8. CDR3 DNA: TGTGCCAGCAGTTCCTGGGCAGGGGGCTCCTACAATGAGCAGTTCTTC. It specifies CASSSWAGGSYNEQFF.

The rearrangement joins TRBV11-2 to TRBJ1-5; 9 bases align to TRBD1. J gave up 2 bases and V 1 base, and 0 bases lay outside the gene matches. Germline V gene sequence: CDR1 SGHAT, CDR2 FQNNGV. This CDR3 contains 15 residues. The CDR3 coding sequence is TGTGCCAGCAGCTTAGGGACAGGGGGCAATCAGCCCCAGCATTTT. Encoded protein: CASSLGTGGNQPQHF.

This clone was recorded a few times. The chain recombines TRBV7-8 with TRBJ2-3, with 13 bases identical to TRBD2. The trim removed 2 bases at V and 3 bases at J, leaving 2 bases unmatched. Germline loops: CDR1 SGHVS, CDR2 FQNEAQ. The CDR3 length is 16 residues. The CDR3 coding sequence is TGTGCCAGCAGCTTAAGGGGACTAGCGGGGACAGATACGCAGTATTTT. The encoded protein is CASSLRGLAGTDTQYF.

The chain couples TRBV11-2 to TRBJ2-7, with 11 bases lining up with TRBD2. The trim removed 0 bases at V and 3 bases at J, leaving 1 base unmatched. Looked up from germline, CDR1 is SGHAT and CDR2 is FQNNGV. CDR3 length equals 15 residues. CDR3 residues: CASSLEGTSGYEQYF. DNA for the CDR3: TGTGCCAGCAGCTTAGAGGGGACTAGCGGCTACGAGCAGTACTTC.

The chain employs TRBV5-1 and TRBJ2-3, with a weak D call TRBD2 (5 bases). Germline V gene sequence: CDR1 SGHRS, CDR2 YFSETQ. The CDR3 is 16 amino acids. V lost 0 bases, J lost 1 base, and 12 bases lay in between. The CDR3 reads CASSLEGRGGTDTQYF. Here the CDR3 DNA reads TGCGCCAGCAGCTTGGAGGGTCGGGGTGGCACAGATACGCAGTATTTT.

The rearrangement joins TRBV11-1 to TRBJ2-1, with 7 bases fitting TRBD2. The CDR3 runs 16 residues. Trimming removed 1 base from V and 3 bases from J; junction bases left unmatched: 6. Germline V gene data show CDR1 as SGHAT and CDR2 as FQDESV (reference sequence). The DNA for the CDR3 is TGTGCCAGCAGCTTAGAGGCGGGAGTAGTCTACAATGAGCAGTTCTTC. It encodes CASSLEAGVVYNEQFF.

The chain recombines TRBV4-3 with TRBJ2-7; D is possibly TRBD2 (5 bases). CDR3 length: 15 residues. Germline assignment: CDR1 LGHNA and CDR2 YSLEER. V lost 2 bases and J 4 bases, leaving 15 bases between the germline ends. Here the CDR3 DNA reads TGCGCCAGCAGCCAATCCGGGAAGGCGGTATACGAGCAGTACTTC. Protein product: CASSQSGKAVYEQYF.

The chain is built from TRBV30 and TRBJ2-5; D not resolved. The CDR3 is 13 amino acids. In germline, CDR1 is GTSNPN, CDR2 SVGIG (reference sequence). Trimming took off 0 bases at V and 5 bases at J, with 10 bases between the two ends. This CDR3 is CAWSVHGGETQYF. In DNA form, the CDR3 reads TGTGCCTGGAGTGTACATGGTGGGGAGACCCAGTACTTC.

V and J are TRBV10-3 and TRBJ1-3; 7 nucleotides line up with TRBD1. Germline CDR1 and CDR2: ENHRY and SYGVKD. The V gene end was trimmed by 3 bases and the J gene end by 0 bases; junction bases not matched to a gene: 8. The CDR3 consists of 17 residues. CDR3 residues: CAISDLKTGTSGNTIYF. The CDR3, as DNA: TGTGCCATCAGTGATTTAAAGACAGGGACCTCTGGAAACACCATATATTTT.

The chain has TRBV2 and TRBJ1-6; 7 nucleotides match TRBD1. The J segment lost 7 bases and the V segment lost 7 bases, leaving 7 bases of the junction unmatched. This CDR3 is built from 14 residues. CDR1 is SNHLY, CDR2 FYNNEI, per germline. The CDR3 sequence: CASTTTGTNSPLHF. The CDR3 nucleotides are TGTGCCAGCACCACGACAGGGACCAATTCACCCCTCCACTTT.

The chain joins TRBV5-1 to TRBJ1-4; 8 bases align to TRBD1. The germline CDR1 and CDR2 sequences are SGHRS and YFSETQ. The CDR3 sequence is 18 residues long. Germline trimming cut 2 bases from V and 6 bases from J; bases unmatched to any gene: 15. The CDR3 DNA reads TGCGCCAGCAGCTTATTCCTACTCGGACAGGGACGAGATGAAAAACTGTTTTTT. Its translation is CASSLFLLGQGRDEKLFF.

The CDR3 bases are TGTGCCAGCAGGCGGACGAACACTGAAGCTTTCTTT. It specifies CASRRTNTEAFF. The chain joins TRBV25-1 to TRBJ1-1, with no clear D. V gave up 6 bases and J gave up 1 base, with 6 bases separating them. CDR1 and CDR2 from the germline V gene are MGHDK and SYGVNS. This CDR3 is built from 12 residues.

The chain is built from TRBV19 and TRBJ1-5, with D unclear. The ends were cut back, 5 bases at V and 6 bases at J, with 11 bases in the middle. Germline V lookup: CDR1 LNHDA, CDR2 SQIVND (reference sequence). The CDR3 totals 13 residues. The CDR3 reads CASSPRVGQPQHF. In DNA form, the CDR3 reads TGTGCCAGTAGTCCCCGGGTGGGTCAGCCCCAGCATTTT.

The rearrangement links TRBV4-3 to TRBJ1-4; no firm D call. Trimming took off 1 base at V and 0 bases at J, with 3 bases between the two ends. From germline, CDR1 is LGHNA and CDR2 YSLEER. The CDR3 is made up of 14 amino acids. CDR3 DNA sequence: TGCGCCAGCAGCCAAGTAGCAACTAATGAAAAACTGTTTTTT. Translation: CASSQVATNEKLFF.

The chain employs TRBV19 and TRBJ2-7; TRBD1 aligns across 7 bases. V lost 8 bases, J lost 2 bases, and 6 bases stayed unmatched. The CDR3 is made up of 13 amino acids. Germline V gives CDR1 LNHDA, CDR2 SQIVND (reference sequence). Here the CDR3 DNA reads TGTGCCAGTTCCCCCGGGACAGCCTACGAGCAGTACTTC. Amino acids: CASSPGTAYEQYF.

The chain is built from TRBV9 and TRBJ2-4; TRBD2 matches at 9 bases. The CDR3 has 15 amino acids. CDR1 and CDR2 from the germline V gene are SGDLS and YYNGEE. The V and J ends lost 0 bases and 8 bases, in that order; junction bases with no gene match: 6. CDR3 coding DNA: TGTGCCAGCAGCGTAGCTGGAGCGGGGGGTGACATTCAGTACTTC. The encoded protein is CASSVAGAGGDIQYF.